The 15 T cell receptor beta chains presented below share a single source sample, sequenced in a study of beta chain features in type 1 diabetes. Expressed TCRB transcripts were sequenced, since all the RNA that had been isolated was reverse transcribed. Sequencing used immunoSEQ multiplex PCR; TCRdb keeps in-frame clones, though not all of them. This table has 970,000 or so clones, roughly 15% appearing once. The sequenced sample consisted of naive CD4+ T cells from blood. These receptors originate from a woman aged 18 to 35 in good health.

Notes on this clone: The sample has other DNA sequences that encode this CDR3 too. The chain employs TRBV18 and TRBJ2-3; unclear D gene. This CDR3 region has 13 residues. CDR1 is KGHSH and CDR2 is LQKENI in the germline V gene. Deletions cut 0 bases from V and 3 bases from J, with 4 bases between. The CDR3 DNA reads TGTGCCAGCTCACCACCTACAACAGATACGCAGTATTTT. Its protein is CASSPPTTDTQYF.

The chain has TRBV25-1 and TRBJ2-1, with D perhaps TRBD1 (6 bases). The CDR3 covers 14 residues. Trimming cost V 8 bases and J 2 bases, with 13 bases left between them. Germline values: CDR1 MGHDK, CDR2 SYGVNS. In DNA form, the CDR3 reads TGTGCCAGCGGGATGGGACATACCTACAATGAGCAGTTCTTC. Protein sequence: CASGMGHTYNEQFF.

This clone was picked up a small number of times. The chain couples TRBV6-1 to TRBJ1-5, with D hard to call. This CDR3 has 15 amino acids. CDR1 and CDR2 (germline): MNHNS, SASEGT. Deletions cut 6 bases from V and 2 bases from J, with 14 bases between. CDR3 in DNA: TGTGCCAGCAGCGACCGTAGTATCGGCAATCAGCCCCAGCATTTT. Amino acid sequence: CASSDRSIGNQPQHF.

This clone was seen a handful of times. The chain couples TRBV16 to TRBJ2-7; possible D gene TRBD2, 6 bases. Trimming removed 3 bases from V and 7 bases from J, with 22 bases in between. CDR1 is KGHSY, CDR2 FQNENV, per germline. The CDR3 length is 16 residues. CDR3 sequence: CASSHQPGRGAGEQYF. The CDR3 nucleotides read TGTGCCAGCAGCCACCAACCGGGACGGGGAGCGGGTGAGCAGTACTTC.

CDR3 nucleotide sequence: TGTGCCAGTAGTTTTTCCCCTAGCGGCCAAGAGACCCAGTACTTC. It specifies CASSFSPSGQETQYF. The V call is TRBV19, the J call TRBJ2-5, with 7 bases matching TRBD2. V was pared by 5 bases and J by 1 base, with 7 bases of the junction left unmatched. The germline gives CDR1 LNHDA, CDR2 SQIVND (reference sequence). This CDR3 is built from 15 residues.

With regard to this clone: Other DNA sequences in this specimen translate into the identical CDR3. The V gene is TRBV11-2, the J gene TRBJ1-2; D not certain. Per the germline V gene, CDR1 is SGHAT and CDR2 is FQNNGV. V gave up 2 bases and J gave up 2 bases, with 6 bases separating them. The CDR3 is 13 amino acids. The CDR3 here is CASSLRLNYGYTF. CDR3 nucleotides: TGTGCCAGCAGCTTACGACTGAACTATGGCTACACCTTC.

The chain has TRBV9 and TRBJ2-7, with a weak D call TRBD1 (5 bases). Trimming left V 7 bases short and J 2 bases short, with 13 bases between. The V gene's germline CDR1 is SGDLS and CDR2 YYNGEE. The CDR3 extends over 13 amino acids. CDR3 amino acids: CASFRQLPYEQYF. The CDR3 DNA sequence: TGTGCCAGCTTCAGACAGCTACCCTACGAGCAGTACTTC.

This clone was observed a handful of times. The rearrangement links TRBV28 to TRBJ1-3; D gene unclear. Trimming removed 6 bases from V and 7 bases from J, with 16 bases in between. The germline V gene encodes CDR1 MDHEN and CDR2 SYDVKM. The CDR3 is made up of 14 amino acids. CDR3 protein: CASSLPELPNTIYF. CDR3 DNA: TGTGCCAGCAGCTTACCCGAACTGCCGAACACCATATATTTT.

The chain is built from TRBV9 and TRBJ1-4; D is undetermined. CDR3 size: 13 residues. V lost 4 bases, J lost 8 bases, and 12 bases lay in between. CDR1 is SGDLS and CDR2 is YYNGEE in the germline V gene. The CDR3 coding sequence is TGTGCCAGCAGCAGACGACCCCGGGAAAAACTGTTTTTT. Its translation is CASSRRPREKLFF.

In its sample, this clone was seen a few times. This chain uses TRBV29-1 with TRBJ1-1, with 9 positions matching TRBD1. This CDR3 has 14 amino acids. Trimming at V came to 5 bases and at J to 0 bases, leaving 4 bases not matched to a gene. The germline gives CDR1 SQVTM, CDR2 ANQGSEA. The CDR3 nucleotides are TGCAGCGTTTTCGGGACAGGGATGAACACTGAAGCTTTCTTT. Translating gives CSVFGTGMNTEAFF.

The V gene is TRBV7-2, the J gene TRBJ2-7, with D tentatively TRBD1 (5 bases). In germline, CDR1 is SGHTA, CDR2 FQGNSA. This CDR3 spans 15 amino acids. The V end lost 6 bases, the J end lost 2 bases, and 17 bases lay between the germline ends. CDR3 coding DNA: TGTGCCAGCAGTCATCAACGAGGCAGGGCCTACGAGCAGTACTTC. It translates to CASSHQRGRAYEQYF.

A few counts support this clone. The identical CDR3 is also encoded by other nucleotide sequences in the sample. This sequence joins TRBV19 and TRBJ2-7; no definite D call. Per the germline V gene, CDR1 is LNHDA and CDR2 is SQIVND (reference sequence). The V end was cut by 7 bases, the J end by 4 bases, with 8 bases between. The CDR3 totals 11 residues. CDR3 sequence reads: CASTDSYEQYF. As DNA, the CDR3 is TGTGCCAGTACCGATAGTTACGAGCAGTACTTC.

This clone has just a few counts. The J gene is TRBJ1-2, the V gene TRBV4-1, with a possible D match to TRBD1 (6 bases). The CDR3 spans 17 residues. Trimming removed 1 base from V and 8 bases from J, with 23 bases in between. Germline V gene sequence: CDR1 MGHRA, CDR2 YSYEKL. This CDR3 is CASSQGIGRGALMGYTF. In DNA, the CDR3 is TGCGCCAGCAGCCAAGGGATCGGCAGGGGCGCCCTGATGGGCTACACCTTC.

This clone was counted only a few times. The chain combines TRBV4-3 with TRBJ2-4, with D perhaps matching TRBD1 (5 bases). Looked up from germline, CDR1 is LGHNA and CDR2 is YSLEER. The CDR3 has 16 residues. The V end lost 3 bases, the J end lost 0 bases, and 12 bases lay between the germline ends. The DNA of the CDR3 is TGCGCCAGCAGCCAGCAATCAGGGTTAGCCAAAAACATTCAGTACTTC. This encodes CASSQQSGLAKNIQYF.

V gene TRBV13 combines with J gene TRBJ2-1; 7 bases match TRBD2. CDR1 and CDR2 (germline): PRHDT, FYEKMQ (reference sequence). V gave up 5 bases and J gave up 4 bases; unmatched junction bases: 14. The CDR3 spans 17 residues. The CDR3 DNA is TGTGCCAGCAGCCCCCTTGCCCTGGGAGGGGCGTACAATGAGCAGTTCTTC. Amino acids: CASSPLALGGAYNEQFF.